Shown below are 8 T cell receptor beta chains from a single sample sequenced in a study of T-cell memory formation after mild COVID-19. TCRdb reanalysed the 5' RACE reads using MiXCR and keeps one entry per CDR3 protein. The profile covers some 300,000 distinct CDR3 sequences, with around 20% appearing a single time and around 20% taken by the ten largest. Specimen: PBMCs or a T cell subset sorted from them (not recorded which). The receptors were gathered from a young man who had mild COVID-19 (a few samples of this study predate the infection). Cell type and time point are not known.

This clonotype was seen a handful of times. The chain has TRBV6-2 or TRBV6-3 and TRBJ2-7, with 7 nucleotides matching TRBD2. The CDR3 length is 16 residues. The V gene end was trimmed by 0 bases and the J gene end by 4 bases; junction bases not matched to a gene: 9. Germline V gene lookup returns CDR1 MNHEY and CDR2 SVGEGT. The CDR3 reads CASSYSGKAGEYEQYV. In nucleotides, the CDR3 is TGTGCCAGCAGTTACTCTGGGAAGGCGGGGGAATACGAGCAGTACGTC.

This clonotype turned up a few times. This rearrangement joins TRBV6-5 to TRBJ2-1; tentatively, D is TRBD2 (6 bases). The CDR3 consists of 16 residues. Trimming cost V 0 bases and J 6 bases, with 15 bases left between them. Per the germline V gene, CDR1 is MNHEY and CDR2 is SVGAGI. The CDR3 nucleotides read TGTGCCAGCAGTTACTCTCTGTGGGGGGTTAGCAATGAGCAGTTCTTC. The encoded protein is CASSYSLWGVSNEQFF.

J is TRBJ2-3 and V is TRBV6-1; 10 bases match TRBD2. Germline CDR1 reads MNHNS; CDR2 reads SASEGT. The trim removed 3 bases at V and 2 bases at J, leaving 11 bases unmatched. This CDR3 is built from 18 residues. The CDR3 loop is CASSEGIWLAGATDTQYF. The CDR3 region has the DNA TGTGCCAGCAGTGAGGGCATTTGGCTAGCGGGGGCCACAGATACGCAGTATTTT.

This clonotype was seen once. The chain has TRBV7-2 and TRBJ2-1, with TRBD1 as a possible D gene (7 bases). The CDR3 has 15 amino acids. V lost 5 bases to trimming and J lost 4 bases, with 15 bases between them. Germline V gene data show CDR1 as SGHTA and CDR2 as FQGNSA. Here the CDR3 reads CASSQGGDWYNEQFF. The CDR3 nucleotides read TGTGCCAGCAGCCAGGGGGGCGATTGGTACAATGAGCAGTTCTTC. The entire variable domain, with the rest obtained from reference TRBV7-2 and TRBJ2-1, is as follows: GAGVSQSPSNKVTEKGKDVELRCDPISGHTALYWYRQSLGQGLEFLIYFQGNSAPDKSGLPSDRFSAERTGGSVSTLTIQRTQQEDSAVYLCASSQGGDWYNEQFFGPGTRLTVL.

The CDR3 DNA follows: TGTGCCAGCTCCCGCCCTTCGCTACGGGGAGGAGAGACCCAGTACTTC. Protein: CASSRPSLRGGETQYF. V is TRBV18 and J is TRBJ2-5; tentative D call: TRBD2 (6 bases). Trimming pared 6 bases from V and 4 bases from J, leaving 21 bases between. The length of the CDR3 is 16 residues. From germline, CDR1 is KGHSH and CDR2 LQKENI.

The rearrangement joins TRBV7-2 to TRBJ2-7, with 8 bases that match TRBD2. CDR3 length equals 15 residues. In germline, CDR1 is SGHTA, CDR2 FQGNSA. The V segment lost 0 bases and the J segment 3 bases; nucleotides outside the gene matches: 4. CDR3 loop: CASSLAGGGNYEQYF. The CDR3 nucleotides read TGTGCCAGCAGCTTAGCCGGCGGGGGGAACTACGAGCAGTACTTC. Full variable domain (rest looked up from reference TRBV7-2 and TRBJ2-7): GAGVSQSPSNKVTEKGKDVELRCDPISGHTALYWYRQSLGQGLEFLIYFQGNSAPDKSGLPSDRFSAERTGGSVSTLTIQRTQQEDSAVYLCASSLAGGGNYEQYFGPGTRLTVT.

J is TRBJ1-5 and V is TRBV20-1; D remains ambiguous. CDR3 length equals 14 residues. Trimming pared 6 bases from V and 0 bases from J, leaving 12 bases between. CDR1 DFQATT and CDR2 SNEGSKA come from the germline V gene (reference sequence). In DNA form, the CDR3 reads TGCAGTGCGGGCGGAGTGACTAGCAATCAGCCCCAGCATTTT. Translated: CSAGGVTSNQPQHF.

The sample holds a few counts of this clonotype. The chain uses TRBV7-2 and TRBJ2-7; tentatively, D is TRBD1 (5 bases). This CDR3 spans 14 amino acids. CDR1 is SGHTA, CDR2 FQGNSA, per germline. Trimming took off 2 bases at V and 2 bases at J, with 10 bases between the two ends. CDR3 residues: CASSLNQGPYEQYV. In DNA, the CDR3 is TGTGCCAGCAGCTTAAATCAGGGTCCCTACGAGCAGTACGTC.